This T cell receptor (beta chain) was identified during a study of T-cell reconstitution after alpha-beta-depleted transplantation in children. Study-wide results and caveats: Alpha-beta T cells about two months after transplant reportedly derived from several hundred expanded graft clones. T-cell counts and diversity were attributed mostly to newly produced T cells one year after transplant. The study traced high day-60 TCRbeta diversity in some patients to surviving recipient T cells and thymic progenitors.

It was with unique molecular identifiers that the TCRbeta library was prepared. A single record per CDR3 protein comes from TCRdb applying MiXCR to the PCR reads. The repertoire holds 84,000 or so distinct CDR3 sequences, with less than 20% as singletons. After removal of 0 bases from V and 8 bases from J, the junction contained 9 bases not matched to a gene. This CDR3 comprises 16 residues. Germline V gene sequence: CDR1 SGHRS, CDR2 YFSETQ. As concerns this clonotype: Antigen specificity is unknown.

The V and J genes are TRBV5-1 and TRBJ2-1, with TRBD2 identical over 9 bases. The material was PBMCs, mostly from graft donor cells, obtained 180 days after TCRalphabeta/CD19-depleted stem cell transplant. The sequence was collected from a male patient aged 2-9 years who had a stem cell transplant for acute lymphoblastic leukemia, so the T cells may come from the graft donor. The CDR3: CASSLGSSGNDYEQFF. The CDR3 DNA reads TGCGCCAGCAGCTTGGGGTCTAGCGGGAACGACTATGAGCAGTTCTTC.